This TCR beta chain emerged from a study of blood T cell repertoires in COVID-19. The wider study: Sites in the United States, Italy and Spain provided acute and convalescent COVID-19 samples. The analysed material was cDNA or gDNA that came from T cells, B-cell-depleted T cells, or PBMCs.

This clone was picked up one time. The CDR3 is made up of 16 amino acids. Germline CDR1 and CDR2: SGDLS and YYNGEE. Germline trimming cut 4 bases from V and 1 base from J; bases unmatched to any gene: 4. Original handling: Amplified reference gene primers provided the basis for estimating nucleated cell counts. Method: immunoSEQ multiplex PCR; TCRdb's copy keeps in-frame clones and lacks some. The V and J calls and clone size were taken over from that table, and D and trimming were inferred from the DNA. The repertoire holds some 700,000 clones, with just under 90% as singletons. The chain joins TRBV9 to TRBJ2-3, with TRBD2 matching 12 bases. The sequencing sample was made of peripheral blood. The clonotype originates from a woman aged 18-35 years with acute or convalescent COVID-19. The CDR3 here is CASSTRTSGGTDTQYF. The DNA of the CDR3 is TGTGCCAGCAGCACACGGACTAGCGGGGGCACAGATACGCAGTATTTT.